This T cell receptor beta chain is drawn from a study of early T cells in non-severe SARS-CoV-2 infection (dated by TCRdb to about 2021). In the study overall: Bulk RNA from unsorted whole blood was used for TCR sequencing, so alpha and beta chains could not be paired. Study-wide findings and limitations: Matching against VDJdb was skewed toward anti-spike CD8 responses, likely underestimated virus-specific expansions, and missed private and CD4 specificities.

In this sample, this clonotype turned up many times. The antigen this receptor binds is unknown. Base qualities are not recorded, but no much larger clone differs from it by a single base. This was a case-control study nested in a cohort of healthcare workers in London, UK, who had nasopharyngeal swab PCR tests and blood samples taken every week. Healthcare workers were enrolled in the week of the UK lockdown, from 23 to 31 March 2020, and were followed every week for up to roughly 15 weeks. The germline V end is reduced by 5 bases and the J end by 4 bases; junction bases left unmatched: 7. Its CDR3 holds 15 amino acids, cysteine through phenylalanine. The sequence is cut down to CDR3 DNA, 45 bases in frame from base 1. For CDR1 and CDR2, the germline V gene (reference sequence) lists LGHDT and YNNKEL. Library generation was performed with 5' RACE. The sequencer listed for this sample is NextSeq 500. In the TCR library protocol, unique molecular identifiers were attached to individual cDNA molecules to correct for PCR bias and sequencing error. Both TCR alpha and beta chains were sequenced, and tight co-correlation was observed between alpha and beta sequence abundances in each sample. The authors processed their data as follows. Decombinator V4 was used to annotate the V gene, J gene and CDR3 of the TCR sequences. Expanded TCRs were defined as changing significantly between any two time points under a Poisson model with p below 0.0001. TCR abundances were normalised to the total number of TCRs sequenced per sample and were expressed as counts per million. MAIT TCRs were defined by TRAV1-2 paired with TRAJ12, TRAJ20 or TRAJ33, and iNKT TCRs by TRAV10 paired with TRAJ18. VDJdb, accessed 1 November 2021, was searched for CMV, EBV and SARS-CoV-2 annotated TCRs, with TCRs annotated for multiple antigens excluded. Clones were called with MiXCR by TCRdb after fastp trimmed the public reads at Q25, and only in-frame beta chains were retained. Identical CDR3 proteins give one entry, which carries the most common genes and DNA. For this entry, the V and J calls and clone size follow TCRdb and not the study's own pipeline. The sample table shows roughly 69,000 distinct CDR3 sequences, and about 9.4% are seen once. The ten largest account for roughly 6% of the sample.

Source material: whole blood. This clonotype was obtained from an adult who was a healthcare worker with PCR-confirmed SARS-CoV-2 infection or an uninfected control (not recorded which). The chain couples TRBV3-1 to TRBJ2-3, and 9 junctional nucleotides match TRBD2. The bases are TGTGCCAGCAGCTATGGGACTAGCTCCCCAGATACGCAGTATTTT. It encodes CASSYGTSSPDTQYF.